The 28 T cell receptor beta chains given below trace back to one sample, sequenced in a study of blood T cell repertoires in COVID-19. Repertoires were generated with immunoSEQ multiplex PCR, while TCRdb's copy carries only in-frame clones and drops some. The sample includes roughly 140,000 clones, approximately 80% seen only once; the top ten take 35% to 40%. Sequencing input: peripheral blood. These receptors were taken from a human donor in a cohort sampled during active COVID-19.

A single count supports this clone. This sequence joins TRBV27 and TRBJ2-1; 13 nucleotides line up with TRBD2. Germline lookup yields CDR1 MNHEY and CDR2 SMNVEV (reference sequence). V shed 4 bases, J shed 8 bases, and the junction held 14 bases outside the gene matches. The CDR3 sequence is 18 residues long. Written as DNA, the CDR3 is TGTGCCAGCAGTTCCCTTATCTCACTAGCGGGGGGGCCCTATGAGCAGTTCTTC. Protein: CASSSLISLAGGPYEQFF.

This clone showed up just a few times. This chain uses TRBV5-1 with TRBJ2-2; a weak D match, TRBD2 (6 bases). Between the trimmed V and J ends, which lost 0 bases and 0 bases, there was a span of 6 bases. The CDR3 has 15 amino acids. From germline, CDR1 is SGHRS and CDR2 YFSETQ. CDR3 nucleotides: TGCGCCAGCAGCTTGGGACTAGCGAACACCGGGGAGCTGTTTTTT. Residues: CASSLGLANTGELFF.

This clone has a single count. This chain joins TRBV19 and TRBJ1-2, with D perhaps matching TRBD1 (5 bases). This CDR3 contains 14 residues. Germline CDR1 is LNHDA and CDR2 is SQIVND (reference sequence). Trimming removed 3 bases at V and 5 bases at J, with 13 bases between. The DNA of the CDR3 is TGTGCCAGTAGTATGGTCCAGGGCCCTTATGGCTACACCTTC. It translates to CASSMVQGPYGYTF.

The chain recombines TRBV3-1 (or the pseudogene TRBV3-2) with TRBJ2-7; 7 bases fit TRBD1. The CDR3 is made up of 11 amino acids. Germline CDR1 and CDR2: LGHDT and YNNKEL (reference sequence). Unmatched junction bases numbered 1, after V lost 8 bases and J lost 3 bases. In DNA form, the CDR3 reads TGTGCCAGCGGGACAGACTACGAGCAGTACTTC. It codes for CASGTDYEQYF.

V is TRBV5-4 and J is TRBJ2-4; 9 positions match TRBD1. From germline, CDR1 is SGHNT and CDR2 YYREEE (reference sequence). V was clipped by 0 bases and J by 6 bases; unmatched bases: 4. CDR3 length: 15 residues. The CDR3 region has the DNA TGTGCCAGCAGCTTGGACCAGGGACAGGGAAACATTCAGTACTTC. Amino acids: CASSLDQGQGNIQYF.

The genes are TRBV28 and TRBJ2-6; D is unclear. CDR1 and CDR2 (germline): MDHEN, SYDVKM. V was trimmed by 5 bases and J by 3 bases, leaving 14 bases between them. The CDR3 loop spans 16 amino acids. CDR3 amino acids: CASSIVRVFGANVLTF. The CDR3, as DNA: TGTGCCAGCAGTATAGTTCGAGTCTTTGGGGCCAACGTCCTGACTTTC.

The V call is TRBV4-1, the J call TRBJ1-2, with TRBD1 matching 7 bases. Losses at the gene ends were 8 bases for V and 4 bases for J; bases not matched to a gene: 7. The germline gives CDR1 MGHRA, CDR2 YSYEKL. The CDR3 is made up of 13 amino acids. CDR3 amino acids: CASARTGAYGYTF. In DNA, the CDR3 is TGCGCCAGCGCCAGGACAGGTGCCTATGGCTACACCTTC.

The rearrangement joins TRBV9 to TRBJ2-7, with TRBD1 as a possible D gene (6 bases). Germline V gene data show CDR1 as SGDLS and CDR2 as YYNGEE. The length of the CDR3 is 14 residues. Trimming left V 4 bases short and J 4 bases short, with 15 bases between. CDR3 sequence reads: CASSPERGKYEQYF. The CDR3 DNA reads as TGTGCCAGCAGCCCAGAAAGGGGGAAATACGAGCAGTACTTC.

The chain recombines TRBV19 with TRBJ2-5; 11 bases line up with TRBD1. CDR1 LNHDA and CDR2 SQIVND come from the germline V gene (reference sequence). The length of the CDR3 is 14 residues. V trimming: 5 bases; J trimming: 8 bases; junction bases outside the gene matches: 7. The CDR3 DNA reads as TGTGCCAGTAGTGAGGGACAGGGGGTAAGAACCCAGTACTTC. Translating it yields CASSEGQGVRTQYF.

In its sample, this clone was seen a few times. The chain combines TRBV29-1 with TRBJ2-7; TRBD1 matches at 7 bases. Losses at the gene ends were 7 bases for V and 4 bases for J; bases not matched to a gene: 10. Germline V lookup: CDR1 SQVTM, CDR2 ANQGSEA. There are 13 residues in the CDR3. The CDR3 is CSAETTGRYEQYF. For the CDR3, the DNA is TGCAGCGCAGAAACGACAGGGCGGTACGAGCAGTACTTC.

The genes are TRBV19 and TRBJ2-3; no reliable D call. The V end lost 1 base, the J end lost 3 bases, and 14 bases lay between the germline ends. CDR1 is LNHDA and CDR2 is SQIVND in the germline V gene (reference sequence). The CDR3 is 16 amino acids. The DNA for the CDR3 is TGTGCCAGTAGTATAGGGTCGTTAGCCCGGACAGATACGCAGTATTTT. This encodes CASSIGSLARTDTQYF.

This chain joins TRBV4-2 and TRBJ2-3, with D perhaps matching TRBD2 (6 bases). Germline CDR1 LGHNA, CDR2 YNFKEQ. CDR3 length equals 14 residues. Deletions cut 3 bases from V and 2 bases from J, with 9 bases between. In nucleotides, the CDR3 is TGTGCCAGCAGCCAGGCGGGGCCCACAGATACGCAGTATTTT. This gives the protein CASSQAGPTDTQYF.

J is TRBJ2-7 and V is TRBV15, with TRBD2 as a possible D gene (5 bases). Germline values: CDR1 LNHNV, CDR2 YYDKDF (reference sequence). Trimming cost V 1 base and J 3 bases, with 16 bases left between them. This CDR3 spans 16 amino acids. This chain's CDR3 is CATSRGIGGKGYEQYF. The CDR3 bases are TGTGCCACCAGCAGAGGAATTGGAGGCAAGGGCTACGAGCAGTACTTC.

The J gene is TRBJ2-5, the V gene TRBV25-1; TRBD1 agrees at 7 bases. The CDR3 consists of 17 residues. Trimming took 2 bases from V and 4 from J; bases not matched to a gene: 13. Germline lookup yields CDR1 MGHDK and CDR2 SYGVNS. The DNA of the CDR3 is TGTGCCAGCAGTGAAATAGGGGGCAGGGTCGGGTTAGAGACCCAGTACTTC. Amino acid sequence: CASSEIGGRVGLETQYF.

CDR3 in amino acids: CASSFGTGYNSPLHF. The CDR3 DNA follows: TGTGCCAGCAGCTTTGGGACAGGGTATAATTCACCCCTCCACTTT. The J gene is TRBJ1-6, the V gene TRBV7-9, with 9 bases aligning to TRBD1. The V segment lost 3 bases and the J segment 4 bases; nucleotides outside the gene matches: 1. The germline V gene has CDR1 SEHNR and CDR2 FQNEAQ (reference sequence). This CDR3 comprises 15 residues.

The chain joins TRBV7-3 to TRBJ2-7, with D possibly being TRBD2 (6 bases). Germline CDR1 reads SGHTA; CDR2 reads FQGTGA. The CDR3 is 15 amino acids. Trimming removed 5 bases from V and 2 bases from J, with 16 bases in between. The CDR3 loop is CASSQSGDGPYEQYF. Written as DNA, the CDR3 is TGTGCCAGCAGCCAGTCGGGGGACGGGCCCTACGAGCAGTACTTC.

The J gene is TRBJ1-6, the V gene TRBV15, with TRBD1 as a possible D gene (6 bases). Trimming took 0 bases from V and 6 from J, leaving 12 bases between them. This CDR3 is 16 amino acids long. Germline CDR1 LNHNV, CDR2 YYDKDF (reference sequence). CDR3 protein: CATSRDRPGANSPLHF. The CDR3 DNA sequence: TGTGCCACCAGCAGAGATCGGCCAGGGGCTAATTCACCCCTCCACTTT.

V usage is TRBV9 and J usage is TRBJ2-3; 7 bases agree with TRBD2. The junction had 10 bases not matched to a gene; V was cut back by 0 bases and J by 6 bases. Per germline, CDR1 SGDLS and CDR2 YYNGEE. The CDR3 spans 16 residues. The CDR3 spells CASSVAGLAGQDTQYF. CDR3 DNA sequence: TGTGCCAGCAGCGTAGCTGGATTAGCGGGTCAGGATACGCAGTATTTT.

J is TRBJ2-3 and V is TRBV7-2; the match to TRBD1 covers 9 bases. The CDR3 sequence is 15 residues long. With V trimmed by 4 bases and J by 3 bases, 5 bases remained unmatched. The germline V gene has CDR1 SGHTA and CDR2 FQGNSA. The CDR3 sequence: CASSYDRGETDTQYF. The CDR3 nucleotides are TGTGCCAGCAGCTACGACAGGGGGGAAACAGATACGCAGTATTTT.

The chain links TRBV30 to TRBJ1-1; a weak D match, TRBD1 (5 bases). V was pared by 3 bases and J by 5 bases, with 13 bases between. This CDR3 has 13 residues. The V gene's germline CDR1 is GTSNPN and CDR2 SVGIG (reference sequence). The DNA for the CDR3 is TGTGCCTGGAGGACCGACGGGGGGACTGAAGCTTTCTTT. As protein: CAWRTDGGTEAFF.

The rearrangement links TRBV2 to TRBJ2-7; 8 bases map to TRBD1. After removal of 9 bases from V and 2 bases from J, the junction contained 9 bases not matched to a gene. Germline CDR1 reads SNHLY; CDR2 reads FYNNEI. The CDR3 has 14 amino acids. DNA of the CDR3: TGTGCCAGTAACAGGGGGAGTGGGCCCTACGAGCAGTACTTC. The encoded protein is CASNRGSGPYEQYF.

The chain has TRBV9 and TRBJ1-5; unclear D gene. The CDR3 extends over 13 amino acids. Per the germline V gene, CDR1 is SGDLS and CDR2 is YYNGEE. Trimming removed 0 bases from V and 7 bases from J, with 8 bases in between. CDR3 amino acids: CASSVGERQPQHF. In DNA form, the CDR3 reads TGTGCCAGCAGCGTAGGAGAGCGACAGCCCCAGCATTTT.

The chain couples TRBV10-3 to TRBJ1-6; 8 bases fit TRBD1. Per germline, CDR1 ENHRY and CDR2 SYGVKD. There are 15 residues in the CDR3. V lost 3 bases to trimming and J lost 7 bases; unmatched junction nucleotides: 5. The CDR3 region has the DNA TGTGCCATCAGTGACCAGGGGGCGAGAAATTCACCCCTCCACTTT. This codes for CAISDQGARNSPLHF.

V gene TRBV28 combines with J gene TRBJ1-4; 9 bases are a match to TRBD1. This CDR3 comprises 14 residues. The V gene's germline CDR1 is MDHEN and CDR2 SYDVKM. Germline trimming cut 10 bases from V and 5 bases from J; bases unmatched to any gene: 8. CDR3 protein: CATYVQGANEKLFF. The CDR3 DNA sequence: TGTGCCACTTACGTACAGGGGGCAAATGAAAAACTGTTTTTT.

This chain joins TRBV14 and TRBJ1-1, with D possibly matching TRBD1 (6 bases). CDR3 length equals 14 residues. Trimming cost V 3 bases and J 4 bases, with 12 bases left between them. Germline CDR1 SGHDN, CDR2 FVKESK. CDR3 nucleotide sequence: TGTGCCAGCAGCCATAACTTCAGGGGCACTGAAGCTTTCTTT. Protein: CASSHNFRGTEAFF.

The chain combines TRBV5-6 with TRBJ1-4; possibly TRBD1 for D (5 bases). The length of the CDR3 is 15 residues. Trimming pared 4 bases from V and 0 bases from J, leaving 10 bases between. Germline V CDR1 and CDR2: SGHDT, YYEEEE. Here the CDR3 reads CASSPTGSTNEKLFF. The DNA for the CDR3 is TGTGCCAGCAGCCCCACAGGTTCAACTAATGAAAAACTGTTTTTT.

The rearrangement links TRBV6-2 or TRBV6-3 to TRBJ2-4; the D gene is possibly TRBD2 (7 bases). This CDR3 has 14 residues. Trimming cost V 2 bases and J 8 bases, with 13 bases left between them. Germline assignment: CDR1 MNHEY and CDR2 SVGEGT. The CDR3 spells CASSYRRGGDIQYF. CDR3 bases: TGTGCCAGCAGTTACAGGAGAGGGGGGGACATTCAGTACTTC.

In nucleotides, the CDR3 is TGTGCCAGCAGCGCGGGACTAGCGGGAGTTAACAATGAGCAGTTCTTC. This codes for CASSAGLAGVNNEQFF. The chain links TRBV3-1 (or the pseudogene TRBV3-2) to TRBJ2-1; 14 bases fit TRBD2. Germline-derived CDR1 and CDR2 are LGHDT and YNNKEL (reference sequence). This CDR3 contains 16 residues. V gave up 5 bases and J gave up 5 bases; unmatched junction bases: 5.